This T cell receptor beta chain was captured in a study of T cell responses to AZD1222 COVID-19 vaccine. As for this clone: What it binds is not known.

Using immunoSEQ multiplex PCR, the repertoire was profiled, and TCRdb retains in-frame clones only, with some absent. The sample carries over 45,000 clones, 89% recorded once. The study's findings and limits: Mostly white British, mostly female donors; authors suggested clonal diversity may be underestimated. The study reported that nearly half of spike-specific TCRs target unmutated variant regions. Repertoires in all cases were sampled only once the peak T cell response had passed. The CD4 TCRs associated with vaccination extended across spike and predominated at 160-218 and 743-854.

After removal of 5 bases from V and 5 bases from J, the junction contained 10 bases not matched to a gene. This CDR3 is 16 amino acids long. Looked up from germline, CDR1 is MNHEY and CDR2 is SMNVEV (reference sequence). V usage is TRBV27 and J usage is TRBJ1-5; 9 bases are a match to TRBD1. The receptor's source is an adult who received the AZD1222 COVID-19 vaccine. This specimen consisted of peripheral blood, obtained 28 days after the second AZD1222 dose. The CDR3: CASSKTGTGRDQPQHF. Written as DNA, the CDR3 is TGTGCCAGCAGTAAAACCGGGACAGGGAGGGATCAGCCCCAGCATTTT.